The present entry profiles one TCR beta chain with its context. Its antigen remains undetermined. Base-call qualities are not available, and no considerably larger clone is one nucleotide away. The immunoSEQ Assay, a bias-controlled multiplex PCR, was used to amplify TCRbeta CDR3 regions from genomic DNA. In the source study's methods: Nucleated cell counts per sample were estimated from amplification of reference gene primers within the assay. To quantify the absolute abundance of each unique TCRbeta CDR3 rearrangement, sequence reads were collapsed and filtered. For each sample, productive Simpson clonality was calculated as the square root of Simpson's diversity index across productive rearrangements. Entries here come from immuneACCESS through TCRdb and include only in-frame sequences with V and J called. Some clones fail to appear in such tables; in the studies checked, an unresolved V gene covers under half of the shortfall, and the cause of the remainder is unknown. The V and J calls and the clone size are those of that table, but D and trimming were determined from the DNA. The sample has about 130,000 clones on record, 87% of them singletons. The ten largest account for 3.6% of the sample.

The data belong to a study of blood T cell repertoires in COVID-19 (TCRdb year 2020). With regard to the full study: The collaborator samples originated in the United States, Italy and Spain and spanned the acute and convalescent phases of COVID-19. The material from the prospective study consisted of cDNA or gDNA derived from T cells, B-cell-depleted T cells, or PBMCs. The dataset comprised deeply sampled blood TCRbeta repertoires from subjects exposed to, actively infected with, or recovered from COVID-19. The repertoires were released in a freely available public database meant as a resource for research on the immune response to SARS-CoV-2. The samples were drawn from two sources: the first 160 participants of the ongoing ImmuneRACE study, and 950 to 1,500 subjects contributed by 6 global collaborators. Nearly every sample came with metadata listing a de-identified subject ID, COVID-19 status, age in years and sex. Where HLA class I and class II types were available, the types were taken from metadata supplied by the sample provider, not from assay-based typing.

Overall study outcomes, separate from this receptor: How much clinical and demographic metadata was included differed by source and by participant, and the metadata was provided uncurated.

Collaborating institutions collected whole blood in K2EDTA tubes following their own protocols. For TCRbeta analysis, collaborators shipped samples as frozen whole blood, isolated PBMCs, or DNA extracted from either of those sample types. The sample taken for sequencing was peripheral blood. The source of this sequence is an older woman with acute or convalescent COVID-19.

The sequence in DNA is TGTGCCAGCAGTTTCGAGGGATATGGCTACACCTTC. Its protein is CASSFEGYGYTF. The chain was built from TRBV12-3 or TRBV12-4 and TRBJ1-2, with no confidently assigned D gene. At the junction V is shortened by 3 bases and J by 5 bases, with 7 bases in between. Its CDR3 holds 12 amino acids, cysteine through phenylalanine. Only the CDR3 portion is preserved as DNA: 36 bases, with reading frame beginning at the first base.